The clone carrying this TCR beta chain was picked up many times. In TCRdb, the reads were re-called with MiXCR into one record per CDR3 protein. The sample contains some 100,000 distinct CDR3 sequences, 20% to 30% of which appear only once. This entry comes from a study of T cell repertoires in cytomegalovirus infection. CDR1 is MDHEN and CDR2 is SYDVKM in the germline V gene. The CDR3 spans 14 residues. Trimming took off 4 bases at V and 0 bases at J, with 9 bases between the two ends. Sequenced material: CD8+ T cells from PBMCs. The genes are TRBV28 and TRBJ2-5, with D unclear. The sequence was obtained from a human donor in good health (CMV status not recorded). Some clones in this sample may be carry-over from other donors' samples. The CDR3, as DNA: TGTGCCAGCAGTTCCGGACGGTACCAAGAGACCCAGTACTTC. Amino acids: CASSSGRYQETQYF. The complete variable domain, with remaining parts taken from reference TRBV28 and TRBJ2-5, reads DVKVTQSSRYLVKRTGEKVFLECVQDMDHENMFWYRQDPGLGLRLIYFSYDVKMKEKGDIPEGYSVSREKKERFSLILESASTNQTSMYLCASSSGRYQETQYFGPGTRLLVL.